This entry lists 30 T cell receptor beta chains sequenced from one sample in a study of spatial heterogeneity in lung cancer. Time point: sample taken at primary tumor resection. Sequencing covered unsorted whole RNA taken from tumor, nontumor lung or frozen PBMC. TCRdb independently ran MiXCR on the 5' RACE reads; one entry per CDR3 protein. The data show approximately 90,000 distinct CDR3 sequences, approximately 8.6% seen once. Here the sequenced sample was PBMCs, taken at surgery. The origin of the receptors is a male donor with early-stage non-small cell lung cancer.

CDR3 DNA sequence: TGTGCCAGCAGCGTAGAGGGGGTTTGGAGCGGATACAATGAGCAGTTCTTC. It yields the protein CASSVEGVWSGYNEQFF. The chain carries TRBV9 and TRBJ2-1; D is perhaps TRBD1 (6 bases). Germline assignment: CDR1 SGDLS and CDR2 YYNGEE. Trimming shortened V by 0 bases and J by 4 bases, and 17 bases separated the two germline ends. The CDR3 has 17 amino acids.

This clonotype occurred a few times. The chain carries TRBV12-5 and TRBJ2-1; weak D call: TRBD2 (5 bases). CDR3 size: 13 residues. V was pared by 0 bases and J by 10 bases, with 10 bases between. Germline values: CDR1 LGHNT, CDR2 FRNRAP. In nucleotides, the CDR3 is TGTGCTAGTGGTTTGGTAGGCCGAGGGGAGCAGTTCTTC. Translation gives CASGLVGRGEQFF.

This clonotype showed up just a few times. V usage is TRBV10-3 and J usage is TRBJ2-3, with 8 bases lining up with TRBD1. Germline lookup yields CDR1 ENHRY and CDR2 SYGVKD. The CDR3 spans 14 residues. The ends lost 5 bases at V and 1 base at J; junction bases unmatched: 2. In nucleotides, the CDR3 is TGTGCCATCAGTCTGACAGGGGGCACAGATACGCAGTATTTT. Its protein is CAISLTGGTDTQYF.

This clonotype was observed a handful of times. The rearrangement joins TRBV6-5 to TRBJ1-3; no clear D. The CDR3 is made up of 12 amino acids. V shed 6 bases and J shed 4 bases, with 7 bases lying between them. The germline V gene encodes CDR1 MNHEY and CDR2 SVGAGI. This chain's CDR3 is CASRSTGNTIYF. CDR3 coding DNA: TGTGCCAGCAGGAGTACGGGAAACACCATATATTTT.

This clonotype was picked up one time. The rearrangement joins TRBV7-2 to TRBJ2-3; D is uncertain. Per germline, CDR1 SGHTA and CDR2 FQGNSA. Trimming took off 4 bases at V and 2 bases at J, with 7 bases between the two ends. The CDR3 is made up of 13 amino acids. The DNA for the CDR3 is TGTGCCAGCAGCTCGAAACACACAGATACGCAGTATTTT. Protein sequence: CASSSKHTDTQYF.

The CDR3 loop is CASSPPGTGYGNTIYF. CDR3 in DNA: TGTGCCAGCTCACCACCCGGGACAGGGTACGGAAACACCATATATTTT. V usage is TRBV18 and J usage is TRBJ1-3, with 9 bases that match TRBD1. The CDR3 is made up of 16 amino acids. Germline V gene sequence: CDR1 KGHSH, CDR2 LQKENI. J gave up 4 bases and V 0 bases, and 4 bases lay outside the gene matches.

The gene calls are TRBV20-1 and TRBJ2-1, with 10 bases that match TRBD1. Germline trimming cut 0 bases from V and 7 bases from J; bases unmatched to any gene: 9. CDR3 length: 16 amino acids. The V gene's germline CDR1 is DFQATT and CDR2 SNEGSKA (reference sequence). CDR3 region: CSARDWADRGTNEQFF. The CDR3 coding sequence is TGCAGTGCTAGAGATTGGGCGGACAGGGGGACAAATGAGCAGTTCTTC.

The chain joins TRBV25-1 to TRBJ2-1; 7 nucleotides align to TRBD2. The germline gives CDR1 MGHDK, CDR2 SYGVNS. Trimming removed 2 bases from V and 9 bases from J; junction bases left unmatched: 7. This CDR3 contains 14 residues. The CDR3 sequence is CASSEGGRAGEQFF. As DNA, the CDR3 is TGTGCCAGCAGTGAAGGGGGGAGGGCTGGTGAGCAGTTCTTC.

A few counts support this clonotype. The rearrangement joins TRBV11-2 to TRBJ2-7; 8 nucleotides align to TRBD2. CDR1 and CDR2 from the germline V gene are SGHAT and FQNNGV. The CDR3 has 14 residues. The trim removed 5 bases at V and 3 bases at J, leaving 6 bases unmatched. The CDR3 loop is CASSMTSAHYEQYF. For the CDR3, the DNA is TGTGCCAGCAGCATGACTAGCGCTCACTACGAGCAGTACTTC.

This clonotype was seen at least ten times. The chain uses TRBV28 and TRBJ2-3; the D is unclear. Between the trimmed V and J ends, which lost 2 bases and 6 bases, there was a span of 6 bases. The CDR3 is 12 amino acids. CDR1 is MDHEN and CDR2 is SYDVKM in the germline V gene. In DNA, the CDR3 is TGTGCCAGCAGTTTAGGGTGGGATACGCAGTATTTT. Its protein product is CASSLGWDTQYF.

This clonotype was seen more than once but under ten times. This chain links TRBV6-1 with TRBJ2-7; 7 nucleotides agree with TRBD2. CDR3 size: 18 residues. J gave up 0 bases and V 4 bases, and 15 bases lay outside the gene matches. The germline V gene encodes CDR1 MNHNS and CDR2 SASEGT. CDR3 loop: CASSVAPSWGGSSYEQYF. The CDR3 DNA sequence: TGTGCCAGCAGTGTCGCACCCTCCTGGGGGGGGAGCTCCTACGAGCAGTACTTC.

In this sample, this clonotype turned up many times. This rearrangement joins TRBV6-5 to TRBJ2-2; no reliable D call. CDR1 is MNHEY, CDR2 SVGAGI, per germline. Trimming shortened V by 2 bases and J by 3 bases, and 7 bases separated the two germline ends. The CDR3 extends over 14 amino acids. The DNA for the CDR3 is TGTGCCAGCAGTTACGAAGGAGACACCGGGGAGCTGTTTTTT. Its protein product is CASSYEGDTGELFF.

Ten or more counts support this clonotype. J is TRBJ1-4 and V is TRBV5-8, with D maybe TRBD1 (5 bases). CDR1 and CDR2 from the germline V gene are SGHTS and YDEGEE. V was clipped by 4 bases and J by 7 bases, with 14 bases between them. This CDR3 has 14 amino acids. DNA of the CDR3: TGTGCCAGCAGCGCTGCGGGGGACCGTGAAAAACTGTTTTTT. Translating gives CASSAAGDREKLFF.

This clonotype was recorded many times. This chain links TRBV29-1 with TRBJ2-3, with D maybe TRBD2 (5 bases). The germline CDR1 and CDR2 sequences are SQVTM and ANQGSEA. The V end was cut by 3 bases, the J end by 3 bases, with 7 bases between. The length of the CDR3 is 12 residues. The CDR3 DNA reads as TGCAGCGTTGAGAGACTAACAGATACGCAGTATTTT. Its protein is CSVERLTDTQYF.

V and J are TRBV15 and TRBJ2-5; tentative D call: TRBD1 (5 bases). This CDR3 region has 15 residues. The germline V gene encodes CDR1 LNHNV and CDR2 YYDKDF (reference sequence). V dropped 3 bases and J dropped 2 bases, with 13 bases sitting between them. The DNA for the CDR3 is TGTGCCACCAGCAGTTGGGGCCAGTCTCAAGAGACCCAGTACTTC. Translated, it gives CATSSWGQSQETQYF.

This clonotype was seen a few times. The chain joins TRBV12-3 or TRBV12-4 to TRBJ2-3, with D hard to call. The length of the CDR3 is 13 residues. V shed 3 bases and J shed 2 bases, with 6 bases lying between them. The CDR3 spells CASSFHNTDTQYF. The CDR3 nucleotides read TGTGCCAGCAGTTTCCACAACACAGATACGCAGTATTTT.

The CDR3 is CASGTDSFYSPLHF. In nucleotides, the CDR3 is TGTGCTAGTGGTACGGACAGTTTCTATTCACCCCTCCACTTT. V is TRBV12-5 and J is TRBJ1-6, with a tentative D call TRBD1 (6 bases). V was pared by 5 bases and J by 8 bases, with 13 bases between. The CDR3 consists of 14 residues. Germline V gives CDR1 LGHNT, CDR2 FRNRAP.

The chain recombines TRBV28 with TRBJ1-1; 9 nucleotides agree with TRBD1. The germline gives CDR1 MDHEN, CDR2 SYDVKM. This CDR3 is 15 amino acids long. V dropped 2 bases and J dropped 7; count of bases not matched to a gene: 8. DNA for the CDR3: TGTGCCAGCAGTTTACCCGGGACAGGGATTAATGAAGCTTTCTTT. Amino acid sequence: CASSLPGTGINEAFF.

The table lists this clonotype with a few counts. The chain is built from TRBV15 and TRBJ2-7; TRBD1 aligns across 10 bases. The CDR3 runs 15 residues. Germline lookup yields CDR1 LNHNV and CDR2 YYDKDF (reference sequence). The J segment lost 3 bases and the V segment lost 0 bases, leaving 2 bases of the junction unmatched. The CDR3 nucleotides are TGTGCCACCAGCAGAGATGGGACAGGGGTCTACGAGCAGTACTTC. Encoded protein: CATSRDGTGVYEQYF.

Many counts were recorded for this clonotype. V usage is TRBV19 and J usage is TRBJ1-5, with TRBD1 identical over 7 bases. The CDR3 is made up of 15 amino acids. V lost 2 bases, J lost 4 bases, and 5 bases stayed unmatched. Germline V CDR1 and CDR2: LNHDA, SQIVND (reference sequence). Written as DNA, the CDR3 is TGTGCCAGTAGTATAAAAGGGACAGCTAATCAGCCCCAGCATTTT. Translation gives CASSIKGTANQPQHF. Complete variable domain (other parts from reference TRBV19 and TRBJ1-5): DGGITQSPKYLFRKEGQNVTLSCEQNLNHDAMYWYRQDPGQGLRLIYYSQIVNDFQKGDIAEGYSVSREKKESFPLTVTSAQKNPTAFYLCASSIKGTANQPQHFGDGTRLSIL.

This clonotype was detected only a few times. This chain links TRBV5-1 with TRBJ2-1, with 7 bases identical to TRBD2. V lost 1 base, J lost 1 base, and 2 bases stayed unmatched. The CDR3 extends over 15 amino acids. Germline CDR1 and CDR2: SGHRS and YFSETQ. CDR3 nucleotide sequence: TGCGCCAGCAGCTTGACTAGCGTTTCCTACAATGAGCAGTTCTTC. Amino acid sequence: CASSLTSVSYNEQFF.

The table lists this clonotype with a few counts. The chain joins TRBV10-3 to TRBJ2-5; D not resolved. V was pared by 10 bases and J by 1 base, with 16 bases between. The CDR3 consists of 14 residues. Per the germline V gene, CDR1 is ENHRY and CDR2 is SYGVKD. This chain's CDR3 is CASGTGRIQETQYF. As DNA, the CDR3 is TGTGCCAGCGGAACCGGCAGGATCCAAGAGACCCAGTACTTC.

The DNA of the CDR3 is TGCAGTGCTCCAGCGGGGGGGTCTTCCTCCTACGAGCAGTACTTC. This gives the protein CSAPAGGSSSYEQYF. J is TRBJ2-7 and V is TRBV20-1, with 10 bases aligning to TRBD2. V lost 5 bases to trimming and J lost 0 bases; unmatched junction nucleotides: 7. Germline V gene data show CDR1 as DFQATT and CDR2 as SNEGSKA (reference sequence). This CDR3 contains 15 residues.

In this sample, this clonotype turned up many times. CDR3 in amino acids: CASTRQGSNEQYF. In DNA form, the CDR3 reads TGTGCCAGCACAAGACAGGGGAGCAACGAGCAGTACTTC. The V and J genes are TRBV6-5 and TRBJ2-7, with 8 bases that match TRBD1. The V and J ends lost 7 bases and 5 bases, in that order; junction bases with no gene match: 7. The CDR3 has 13 amino acids. Looked up from germline, CDR1 is MNHEY and CDR2 is SVGAGI.

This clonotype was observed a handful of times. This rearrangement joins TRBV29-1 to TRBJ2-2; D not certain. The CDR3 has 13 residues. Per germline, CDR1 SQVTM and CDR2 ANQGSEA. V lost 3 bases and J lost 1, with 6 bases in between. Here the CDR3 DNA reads TGCAGCGTTGAGGGAAGGAACACCGGGGAGCTGTTTTTT. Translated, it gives CSVEGRNTGELFF.

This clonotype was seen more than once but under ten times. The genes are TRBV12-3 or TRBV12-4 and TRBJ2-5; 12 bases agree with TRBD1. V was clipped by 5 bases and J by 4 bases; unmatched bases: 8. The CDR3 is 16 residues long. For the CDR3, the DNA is TGTGCCAGCAGTCACCGGGACAGGGGGCGCGGAGAGACCCAGTACTTC. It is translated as CASSHRDRGRGETQYF.

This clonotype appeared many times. The CDR3 here is CASSLDRALDNEQFF. CDR3 coding DNA: TGCGCCAGCAGCTTAGATCGGGCCCTAGACAATGAGCAGTTCTTC. The chain links TRBV5-1 to TRBJ2-1; D gene ambiguous. This CDR3 is built from 15 residues. Between the trimmed V and J ends, which lost 2 bases and 5 bases, there was a span of 14 bases. Per the germline V gene, CDR1 is SGHRS and CDR2 is YFSETQ.

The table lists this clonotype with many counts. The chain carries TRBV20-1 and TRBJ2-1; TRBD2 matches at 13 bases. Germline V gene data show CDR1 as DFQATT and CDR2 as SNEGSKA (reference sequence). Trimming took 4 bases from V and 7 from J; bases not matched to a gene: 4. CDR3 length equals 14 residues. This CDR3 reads CSAIRTSGSNEQFF. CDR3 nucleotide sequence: TGCAGTGCTATTAGGACTAGCGGGAGTAATGAGCAGTTCTTC.

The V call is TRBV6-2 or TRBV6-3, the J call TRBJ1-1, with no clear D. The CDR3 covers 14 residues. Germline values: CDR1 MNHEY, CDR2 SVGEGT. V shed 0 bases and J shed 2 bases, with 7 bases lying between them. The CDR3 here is CASSYSTVNTEAFF. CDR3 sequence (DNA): TGTGCCAGCAGTTACTCGACGGTTAACACTGAAGCTTTCTTT.

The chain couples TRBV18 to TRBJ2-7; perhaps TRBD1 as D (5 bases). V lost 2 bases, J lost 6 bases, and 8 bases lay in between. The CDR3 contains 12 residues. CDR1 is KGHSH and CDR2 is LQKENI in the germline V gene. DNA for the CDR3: TGTGCCAGCTCACCAGTTGGGGCCGAGCAGTACTTC. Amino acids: CASSPVGAEQYF.